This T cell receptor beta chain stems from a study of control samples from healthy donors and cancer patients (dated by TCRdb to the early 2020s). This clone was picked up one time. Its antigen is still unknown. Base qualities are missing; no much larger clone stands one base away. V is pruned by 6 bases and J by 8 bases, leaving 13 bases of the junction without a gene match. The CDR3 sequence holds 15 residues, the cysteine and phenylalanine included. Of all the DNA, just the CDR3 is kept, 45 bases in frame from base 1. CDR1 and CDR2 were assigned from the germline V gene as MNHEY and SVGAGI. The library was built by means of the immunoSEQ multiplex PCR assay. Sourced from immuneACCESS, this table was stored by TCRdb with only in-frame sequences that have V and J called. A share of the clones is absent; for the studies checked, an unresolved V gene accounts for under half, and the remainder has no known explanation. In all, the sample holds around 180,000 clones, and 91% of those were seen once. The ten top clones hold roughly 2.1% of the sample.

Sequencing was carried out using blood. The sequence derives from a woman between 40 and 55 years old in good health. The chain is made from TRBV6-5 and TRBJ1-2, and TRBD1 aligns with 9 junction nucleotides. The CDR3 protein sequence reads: CASSTGGANVEGYTF. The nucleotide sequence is TGTGCCAGCAGCACAGGGGGCGCAAACGTAGAGGGCTACACCTTC.